This T cell receptor beta chain is drawn from a study of cytomegalovirus exposure and HLA in healthy donors. The study ran its PCR with 60 Vbeta and 13 Jbeta primers. The table came from immunoSEQ multiplex PCR; TCRdb's copy has only in-frame clones and leaves some out. The sample carries fewer than 140,000 clones, approximately 80% recorded once. Notes on the study in general: Clonal expansion, a later analysis showed, was greater in HLA-associated TCR beta chains than in equally common others. The Asian-associated ancestry cluster reportedly had fewer N-insertions than the 666-donor mean in a later analysis.

Only a few counts were recorded for this clone. Its antigen remains unknown. Healthy bone marrow donors supplied every sample. The TCR originated in a man aged 55 to 69 in good health and CMV-seronegative. The sequencing input was PBMCs.

This CDR3 is CAISELENQPQHF. CDR3 in DNA: TGTGCCATCAGTGAGTTAGAAAATCAGCCCCAGCATTTT. This rearrangement joins TRBV10-3 to TRBJ1-5; no firm D call. The germline V and J ends were trimmed by 1 base and 4 bases, with 5 bases remaining between them. Germline V gene lookup returns CDR1 ENHRY and CDR2 SYGVKD. This CDR3 is 13 amino acids long.